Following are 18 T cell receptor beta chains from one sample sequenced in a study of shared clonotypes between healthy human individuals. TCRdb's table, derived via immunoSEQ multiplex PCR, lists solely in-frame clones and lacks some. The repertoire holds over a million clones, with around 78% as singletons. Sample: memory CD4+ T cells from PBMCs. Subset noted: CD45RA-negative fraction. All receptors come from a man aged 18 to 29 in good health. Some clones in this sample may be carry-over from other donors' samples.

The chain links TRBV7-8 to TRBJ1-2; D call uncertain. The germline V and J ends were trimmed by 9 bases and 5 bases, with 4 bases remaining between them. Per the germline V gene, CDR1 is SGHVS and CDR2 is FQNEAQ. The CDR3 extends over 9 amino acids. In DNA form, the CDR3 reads TGTGCCAGGACATATGGCTACACCTTC. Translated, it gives CARTYGYTF.

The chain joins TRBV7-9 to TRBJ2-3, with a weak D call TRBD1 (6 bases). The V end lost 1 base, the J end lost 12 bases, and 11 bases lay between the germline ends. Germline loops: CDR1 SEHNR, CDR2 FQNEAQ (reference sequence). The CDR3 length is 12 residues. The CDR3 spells CASSLEQGRQYF. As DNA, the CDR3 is TGTGCCAGCAGCTTAGAACAGGGTCGACAGTATTTT.

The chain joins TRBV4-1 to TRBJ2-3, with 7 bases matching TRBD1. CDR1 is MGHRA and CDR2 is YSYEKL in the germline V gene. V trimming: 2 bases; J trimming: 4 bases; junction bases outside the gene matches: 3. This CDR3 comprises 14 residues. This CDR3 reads CASSQRQGADTQYF. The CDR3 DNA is TGCGCCAGCAGCCAAAGACAGGGCGCAGATACGCAGTATTTT.

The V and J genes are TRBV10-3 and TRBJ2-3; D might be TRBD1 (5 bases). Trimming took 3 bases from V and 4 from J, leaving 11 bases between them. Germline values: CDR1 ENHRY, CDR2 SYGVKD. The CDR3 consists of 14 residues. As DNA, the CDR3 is TGTGCCATCAGTGATCCACAGGTTTCAGATACGCAGTATTTT. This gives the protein CAISDPQVSDTQYF.

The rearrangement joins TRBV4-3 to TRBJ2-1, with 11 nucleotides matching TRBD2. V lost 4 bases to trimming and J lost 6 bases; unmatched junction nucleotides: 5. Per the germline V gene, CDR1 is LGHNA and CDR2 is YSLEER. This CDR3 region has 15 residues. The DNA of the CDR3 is TGCGCCAGCAGCCTACTAGCGGGAGCATTCAATGAGCAGTTCTTC. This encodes CASSLLAGAFNEQFF.

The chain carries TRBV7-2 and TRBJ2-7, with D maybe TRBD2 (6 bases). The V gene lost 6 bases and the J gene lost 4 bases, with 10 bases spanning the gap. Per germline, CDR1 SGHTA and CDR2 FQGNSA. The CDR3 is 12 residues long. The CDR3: CASRPAGYEQYF. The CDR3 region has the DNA TGTGCCAGCAGGCCAGCGGGTTACGAGCAGTACTTC.

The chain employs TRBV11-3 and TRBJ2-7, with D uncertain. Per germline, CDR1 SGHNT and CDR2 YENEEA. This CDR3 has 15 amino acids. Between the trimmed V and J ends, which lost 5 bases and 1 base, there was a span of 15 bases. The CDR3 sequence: CASSPGRATSYEQYF. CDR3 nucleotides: TGTGCCAGCAGCCCGGGTCGGGCCACATCCTACGAGCAGTACTTC.

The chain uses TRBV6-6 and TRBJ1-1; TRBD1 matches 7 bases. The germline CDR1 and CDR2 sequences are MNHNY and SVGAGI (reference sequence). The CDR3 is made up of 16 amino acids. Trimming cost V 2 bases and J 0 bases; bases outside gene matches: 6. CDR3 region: CASSYPLGGMNTEAFF. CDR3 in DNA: TGTGCCAGCAGTTACCCCCTAGGGGGCATGAACACTGAAGCTTTCTTT.

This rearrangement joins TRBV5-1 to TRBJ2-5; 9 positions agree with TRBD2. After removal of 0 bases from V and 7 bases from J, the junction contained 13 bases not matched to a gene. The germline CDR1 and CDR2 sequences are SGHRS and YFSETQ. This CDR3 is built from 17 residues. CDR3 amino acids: CASSLGPRAGGVGTQYF. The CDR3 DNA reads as TGCGCCAGCAGCTTGGGGCCTAGAGCGGGAGGAGTCGGGACCCAGTACTTC. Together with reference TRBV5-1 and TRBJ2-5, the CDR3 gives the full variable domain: KAGVTQTPRYLIKTRGQQVTLSCSPISGHRSVSWYQQTPGQGLQFLFEYFSETQRNKGNFPGRFSGRQFSNSRSEMNVSTLELGDSALYLCASSLGPRAGGVGTQYFGPGTRLLVL.

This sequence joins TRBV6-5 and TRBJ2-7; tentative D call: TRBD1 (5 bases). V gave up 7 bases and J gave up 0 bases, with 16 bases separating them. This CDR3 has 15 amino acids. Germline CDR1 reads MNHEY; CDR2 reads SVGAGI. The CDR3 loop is CASKGSDSRSYEQYF. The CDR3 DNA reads TGTGCCAGCAAGGGTTCCGACAGCCGCTCCTACGAGCAGTACTTC.

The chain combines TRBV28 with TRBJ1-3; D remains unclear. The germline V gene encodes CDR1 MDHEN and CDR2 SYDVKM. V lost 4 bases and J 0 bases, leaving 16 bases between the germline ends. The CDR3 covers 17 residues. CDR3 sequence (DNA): TGTGCCAGCAGTTCTTTTATGGGTTCCACCTCTGGAAACACCATATATTTT. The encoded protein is CASSSFMGSTSGNTIYF.

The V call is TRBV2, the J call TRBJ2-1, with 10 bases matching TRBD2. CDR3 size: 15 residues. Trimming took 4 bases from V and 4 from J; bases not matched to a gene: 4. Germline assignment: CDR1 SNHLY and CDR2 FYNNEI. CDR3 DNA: TGTGCCAGCAGTGGGGGTAGCGGGAGGTACAATGAGCAGTTCTTC. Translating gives CASSGGSGRYNEQFF.

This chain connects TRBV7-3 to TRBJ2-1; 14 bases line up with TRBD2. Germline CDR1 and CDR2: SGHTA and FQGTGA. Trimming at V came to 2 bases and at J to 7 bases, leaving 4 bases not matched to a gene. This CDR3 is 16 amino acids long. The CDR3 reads CASSLHRTSGRNEQFF. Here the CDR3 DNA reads TGTGCCAGCAGCTTACACCGGACTAGCGGGAGGAATGAGCAGTTCTTC. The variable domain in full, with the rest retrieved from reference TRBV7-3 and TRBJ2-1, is GAGVSQTPSNKVTEKGKYVELRCDPISGHTALYWYRQSLGQGPEFLIYFQGTGAADDSGLPNDRFFAVRPEGSVSTLKIQRTERGDSAVYLCASSLHRTSGRNEQFFGPGTRLTVL.

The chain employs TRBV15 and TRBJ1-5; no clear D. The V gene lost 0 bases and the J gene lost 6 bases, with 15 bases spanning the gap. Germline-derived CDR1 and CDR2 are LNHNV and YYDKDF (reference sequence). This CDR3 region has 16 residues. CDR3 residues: CATSRDLLGLGQPQHF. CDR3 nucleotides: TGTGCCACCAGCAGAGATCTTCTGGGTTTAGGTCAGCCCCAGCATTTT. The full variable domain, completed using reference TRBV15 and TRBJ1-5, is DAMVIQNPRYQVTQFGKPVTLSCSQTLNHNVMYWYQQKSSQAPKLLFHYYDKDFNNEADTPDNFQSRRPNTSFCFLDIRSPGLGDTAMYLCATSRDLLGLGQPQHFGDGTRLSIL.

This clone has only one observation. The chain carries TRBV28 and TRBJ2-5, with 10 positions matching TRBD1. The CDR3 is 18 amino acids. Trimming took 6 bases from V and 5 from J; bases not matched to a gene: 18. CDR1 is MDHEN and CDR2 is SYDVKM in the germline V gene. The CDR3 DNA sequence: TGTGCCAGCAGCCGACAGGGGGCTAGGCGGGAGAGTGAGGAGACCCAGTACTTC. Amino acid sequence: CASSRQGARRESEETQYF.

CDR3 sequence (DNA): TGTGCCAGCAGCTTAGCAGGGGCCCTCAATGAGCAGTTCTTC. Translating it yields CASSLAGALNEQFF. V usage is TRBV7-3 and J usage is TRBJ2-1, with a tentative D call TRBD1 (6 bases). CDR1 and CDR2 (germline): SGHTA, FQGTGA. Trimming removed 2 bases at V and 6 bases at J, with 11 bases between. This CDR3 region has 14 residues.

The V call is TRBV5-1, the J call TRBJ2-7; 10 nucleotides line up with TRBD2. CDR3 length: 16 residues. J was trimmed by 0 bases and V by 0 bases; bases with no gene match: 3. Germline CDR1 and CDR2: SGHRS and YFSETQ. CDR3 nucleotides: TGCGCCAGCAGCTTGGCTAGCGGGAGCGACTCCTACGAGCAGTACTTC. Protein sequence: CASSLASGSDSYEQYF.

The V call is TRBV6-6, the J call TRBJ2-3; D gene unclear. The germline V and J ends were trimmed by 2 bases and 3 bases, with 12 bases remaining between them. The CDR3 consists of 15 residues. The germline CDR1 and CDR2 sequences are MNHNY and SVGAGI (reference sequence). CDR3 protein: CASSYGQAQTDTQYF. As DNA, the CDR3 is TGTGCCAGCAGTTACGGGCAGGCTCAGACAGATACGCAGTATTTT.